The clone carrying this TCR beta chain was seen repeatedly, ten times or more. Its cognate antigen is unknown. After constant-region reverse-primer amplification, full-length variable regions underwent semi-nested PCR with Nested Universal Primer A. TCRdb reprocessed the 5' RACE reads via MiXCR and lists one record per CDR3 protein. The sample holds under 65,000 distinct CDR3 sequences; less than 25% are singletons and the top ten take 2.5% to 3.5%. Cells sorted as Tregs were CD4+, CD25+ and CD127-/low. Points from the study as a whole: Whole repertoires were not studied in the larger cohort, only one V-J beta rearrangement. Tumor memory CD4+ T cell TCR gene usage clustered with blood and lymph node memory CD4+ cells and lymph node naive CD4+ cells. Tumor Treg TCRs overlapped most with tumor naive CD4+ cells.

This clonotype originated in a female donor with breast cancer. The material sequenced was tumor-infiltrating Tregs sorted from the breast tumor.

In nucleotides, the CDR3 is TGTGCCAGCAGCCAAGGATTGGAGACCCAGTACTTC. Its protein product is CASSQGLETQYF. V is TRBV3-1 and J is TRBJ2-5; no clear D. Germline CDR1 and CDR2: LGHDT and YNNKEL (reference sequence). This CDR3 is built from 12 residues. Trimming removed 1 base from V and 5 bases from J, with 5 bases in between.